The rows below give T cell receptor beta chains drawn from one sample of a study of blood T cell repertoires in COVID-19. Measured with immunoSEQ multiplex PCR; TCRdb has only the in-frame clones, and not every one. Seen here are 95,000 to 130,000 clones, about nine tenths observed once, and the top ten hold 1.5% to 2%. Source material: peripheral blood. These receptors were obtained from a human donor with active COVID-19. The donor label of this sample is uncertain. The CDR3 runs from the conserved cysteine through the conserved F or W. The order of the fields is V gene, J gene, clone size, D gene, CDR3 protein, CDR3 DNA. The D gene is left open where the match is weak. Only some rows state a clone size, as once, few, many or a class for expanded clones.

TRBV5-4	TRBJ1-1	.	TRBD1	CASSSQGVGTEAFF	TGTGCCAGCAGTTCACAGGGGGTGGGAACTGAAGCTTTCTTT
TRBV11-2	TRBJ1-3	.	.	CASSSGLPVSGNTIYF	TGTGCCAGCAGCTCGGGACTGCCTGTCTCTGGAAACACCATATATTTT
TRBV28	TRBJ2-7	.	.	CASSSGMRWTESSYEQYF	TGTGCCAGCAGTTCCGGAATGAGGTGGACAGAGAGCTCCTACGAGCAGTACTTC
TRBV7-8	TRBJ2-5	.	TRBD2	CASSVAGGRETQYF	TGTGCCAGCAGCGTAGCGGGGGGGCGGGAGACCCAGTACTTC
TRBV10-3	TRBJ1-1	once	TRBD1	CAISLEQGKGTEAFF	TGTGCCATCAGTCTAGAACAGGGGAAGGGCACTGAAGCTTTCTTT
TRBV2	TRBJ1-2	.	.	CASSENGAFNYGYTF	TGTGCCAGCAGTGAGAATGGGGCATTTAACTATGGCTACACCTTC
TRBV6-2/TRBV6-3	TRBJ1-2	.	.	CASSLGGGYTF	TGTGCCAGCAGTCTGGGGGGAGGCTACACCTTC
TRBV5-4	TRBJ2-1	.	TRBD2	CASSYPRGGLSYNEQFF	TGTGCCAGCAGTTACCCCCGGGGGGGCCTTTCCTACAATGAGCAGTTCTTC
TRBV9	TRBJ1-1	.	.	CASSPHAGPNTEAFF	TGTGCCAGCAGCCCACACGCAGGGCCGAACACTGAAGCTTTCTTT
TRBV18	TRBJ2-1	.	.	CASSPPLSQSPYNEQFF	TGTGCCAGCTCACCACCGCTTAGCCAGTCCCCCTACAATGAGCAGTTCTTC
TRBV29-1	TRBJ2-3	.	.	CSVDRQGTDTQYF	TGCAGCGTTGATCGACAGGGCACAGATACGCAGTATTTT
TRBV6-5	TRBJ1-3	.	TRBD1	CASSREGTAGNTIYF	TGTGCCAGCAGTAGAGAGGGGACAGCTGGAAACACCATATATTTT
TRBV29-1	TRBJ1-2	.	TRBD1	CSVERTGTGDYGYTF	TGCAGCGTTGAAAGAACCGGGACAGGGGACTATGGCTACACCTTC
TRBV7-9	TRBJ2-1	.	TRBD2	CASGAGGPSYNEQFF	TGTGCCAGCGGGGCGGGGGGACCCTCCTACAATGAGCAGTTCTTC
TRBV7-2	TRBJ2-7	.	.	CASSLVSGSGYEQYF	TGTGCCAGCAGCTTAGTGTCAGGGTCTGGATACGAGCAGTACTTC
TRBV27	TRBJ2-2	.	.	CASRPMGRNTGELFF	TGTGCCAGCAGACCCATGGGCAGAAACACCGGGGAGCTGTTTTTT
TRBV7-2	TRBJ2-3	.	.	CASSSGTLSTDTQYF	TGTGCCAGCAGCTCCGGGACTCTATCCACAGATACGCAGTATTTT